This T cell receptor (beta chain) was captured by sequencing in a study of patients and donors after allogeneic stem cell transplantation. TCRdb fed the RT-PCR reads into MiXCR, producing one record per CDR3 protein. The sample has about 90,000 distinct CDR3 sequences, about 48% seen once. The CDR3 is 13 amino acids. Germline assignment: CDR1 MNHEY and CDR2 SVGEGT. Trimming took off 6 bases at V and 8 bases at J, with 17 bases between the two ends. The chain combines TRBV6-2 or TRBV6-3 with TRBJ2-7, with D maybe TRBD1 (5 bases). The sequence was collected from a human donor who was either an allogeneic HSCT recipient or a stem cell or donor lymphocyte infusion donor (not recorded which). It is not recorded whose cells these are; they may come from a transplant donor. Sequenced input: blood, either unsorted or a sorted T cell fraction (not recorded which). CDR3 sequence (DNA): TGTGCCAGCAGAGATCAGGGTCCTTACCAGCAGTACTTC. It translates to CASRDQGPYQQYF.